This T cell receptor beta chain was sequenced for a study of blood T cell repertoires in COVID-19 (TCRdb year 2020). Turning to the overall study: The collaborator samples originated in the United States, Italy and Spain and spanned the acute and convalescent phases of COVID-19. The samples were drawn from the first 160 participants of the ongoing ImmuneRACE study and from over a thousand subjects provided by 6 global collaborators. Subjects who had been exposed to COVID-19, were actively infected with it, or had recovered from it provided the deeply sampled blood TCRbeta repertoires that made up the dataset. The prospective study material was composed of cDNA or gDNA derived from T cells, B-cell-depleted T cells, or PBMCs. The sample metadata nearly always contained a de-identified subject ID, COVID-19 status, age in years and sex. Where available, HLA class I and class II types were obtained from metadata supplied by the sample provider rather than from assay-based typing. The repertoires were made available in a free public database intended to serve as a resource for research on the immune response to SARS-CoV-2.

Participants in the prospective study were enrolled through a virtual design, were aged 18 to 89 years, and lived in fewer than 30 United States geographic areas. In the prospective study, participants were assigned to cohorts based on the clinical history participants reported in a screening survey and a study questionnaire. ImmuneRACE Cohort 3 recovered participants were defined by two consecutive negative NP/OP PCR tests, healthcare professional clearance, or symptom resolution. Mobile phlebotomists in the prospective study collected whole blood, serum and a nasopharyngeal or oropharyngeal swab from every participant. Prospective study participants could optionally give additional blood draws and questionnaires over an approximately two-month period. Before DNA extraction, blood samples from the prospective study were shipped at room temperature or frozen. TCRbeta CDR3 regions were amplified from genomic DNA using the immunoSEQ Assay, a bias-controlled multiplex PCR. Processing in the source paper ran as follows. The number of nucleated cells in each sample was estimated by amplification of reference gene primers within the assay. To quantify the absolute abundance of each unique TCRbeta CDR3 rearrangement, sequence reads were collapsed and filtered. Productive Simpson clonality was computed per sample as the square root of Simpson's diversity index over productive rearrangements. The clones in this table, taken by TCRdb from immuneACCESS, are in-frame only. Not every clone is retained; where verified, under half of the shortfall comes from an unresolved V gene, and the cause of the rest is unknown. The DNA gave D and trimming, while V, J and clone size come from that table. In this sample the table shows around 200,000 clones, 85% of which occur a single time. The ten largest clones add up to around 20% of the sample.

General study outcomes and caveats: Clinical and demographic metadata were provided uncurated, with the amount varying by source and participant.

The germline V gene (reference sequence) specifies SGHAT as CDR1 and FQDESV as CDR2. Trimming takes 4 bases off V and 8 bases off J; junction bases not matched to a gene: 16. From cysteine to phenylalanine, the CDR3 is 16 amino acids long. The entry retains the CDR3 DNA only, 48 bases that are in frame from base 1. Notes on this clone: Its specific antigen is unknown. No base-level quality is on record; no much larger clone is a single base apart.

The chain couples TRBV11-1 to TRBJ1-2; 7 central bases correspond to TRBD1. The sample taken for sequencing was PBMCs or T cells enriched from blood (not recorded which). The clonotype originates from a man between 40 and 49 years old who had recovered from COVID-19. The nucleotide sequence reads TGTGCCAGCAGCTCAGGGACAGCCCGCAAGGGAGAAGGCTACACCTTC. Translated, this gives CASSSGTARKGEGYTF.